Listed below are T cell receptor beta chains from one sample, sequenced in a study of regulatory T cells in long-lasting Graves disease. TCRdb called the multiplex PCR reads again in MiXCR, with one record for every CDR3 protein. The table shows around 400,000 distinct CDR3 sequences, with about a quarter occurring only once. The sample was peripheral blood mononuclear cells (PBMCs), taken when the disease was refractory, from a patient treated with antithyroid drugs. These receptors were taken from a female donor with Graves disease. Each CDR3 is given with its conserved first and last residue.

>TRBV7-2|TRBJ2-7
CASSLIGRYEQYF
>TRBV20-1|TRBJ2-5
CSARDLGFQETQYF
>TRBV13|TRBJ2-7
CASSLGPLAGAGDEQYF
>TRBV3-1|TRBJ2-3
CASSRGTGGSTDTQYF
>TRBV28|TRBJ2-1
CASSPSGRVQFF
>TRBV7-8|TRBJ1-2
CASSETGLNYGYTF
>TRBV2|TRBJ2-3
CASSGLAASTDTQYF
>TRBV6-1|TRBJ1-2
CASSTRTGLTGYGYTF
>TRBV19|TRBJ1-1
CASRSTAGTEAFF
>TRBV28|TRBJ1-1
CASSLSGGEWTEAFF
>TRBV30|TRBJ1-2
CAWSVGESYGYTF
>TRBV4-3|TRBJ2-2
CASSLRALAGTGELFF
>TRBV6-1|TRBJ2-2
CASRLAGPKGLFF
>TRBV9|TRBJ2-7
CASSVGPSAGSYEQYF
>TRBV7-2|TRBJ1-2
CASSFVDKDRGSYGYTF
>TRBV11-2|TRBJ2-2
CASRAPGRKLKELFF
>TRBV2|TRBJ2-3
CASSRTSGRVRTSTDTQYF
>TRBV20-1|TRBJ1-5
CSARVEGQGSNQPQHF
>TRBV12-3/TRBV12-4|TRBJ2-2
CASIQSGELFF
>TRBV27|TRBJ1-1
CASSTSDRGYTEAFF
>TRBV11-2|TRBJ1-2
CASSLAQQQGGYTF
>TRBV24-1|TRBJ2-2
CATSDWVLPGELFF
>TRBV12-3/TRBV12-4|TRBJ1-1
CASSPGNQATEAFF
>TRBV7-8|TRBJ2-5
CASSGRPGGDQETQYF
>TRBV30|-
CAWRHRGRTVNEQFF
>TRBV24-1|TRBJ2-3
CATSGGEFTGTDTQYF
>TRBV20-1|TRBJ1-1
CSARERGGLNTEAFF
>TRBV29-1|TRBJ2-7
CSVEASSFEQYF
>TRBV11-1|TRBJ2-5
CASSLTSGSFGKTQYF
>TRBV11-2|TRBJ2-3
CASSSTGDTQYF
>TRBV5-8|TRBJ2-5
CASSLTGGGTETQYF
>TRBV20-1|TRBJ1-1
CSAGSDSKAFF
>TRBV27|TRBJ2-2
CASSPWAGGPILGELFF